What follows are 7 T cell receptor beta chains derived from one specimen sequenced in a study of regulatory T cells in long-lasting Graves disease. Both iRepertoire HTBI primers and Arm-PCR of CDR3 regions were used to build the TCR beta libraries. TCRdb fed the multiplex PCR reads into MiXCR, producing one record per CDR3 protein. The sample lists about 500,000 distinct CDR3 sequences, 16% occurring once. The time point was: newly diagnosed GD, antithyroid drugs for less than 3 months. Researchers made the TCR library from RNA that was extracted from PBMCs. This sample was shared with a second study, whose subject was T cells in Graves' hyperthyroidism and ophthalmopathy.

The input for sequencing was peripheral blood mononuclear cells (PBMCs), taken at new diagnosis, from a patient treated with antithyroid drugs. The receptors shown here come from a man between 40 and 49 years old with Graves disease.

This clonotype was observed a handful of times. This chain connects TRBV5-1 to TRBJ2-5, with TRBD2 identical over 12 bases. V shed 5 bases and J 6 bases; nucleotides not matched to a gene: 5. Germline-derived CDR1 and CDR2 are SGHRS and YFSETQ. This CDR3 spans 14 amino acids. CDR3 sequence (DNA): TGCGCCAGCAGTCGACTAGCGGGAGTGCAGACCCAGTACTTC. Encoded protein: CASSRLAGVQTQYF.

The chain links TRBV20-1 to TRBJ1-5; perhaps TRBD1 as D (5 bases). The CDR3 extends over 16 amino acids. From germline, CDR1 is DFQATT and CDR2 SNEGSKA (reference sequence). Trimming removed 6 bases from V and 1 base from J, with 19 bases in between. This CDR3 reads CSAGNWGGESNQPQHF. For the CDR3, the DNA is TGCAGTGCCGGAAATTGGGGAGGGGAGAGCAATCAGCCCCAGCATTTT.

This clonotype has just a few counts. This chain links TRBV7-2 with TRBJ2-6; D ambiguous. CDR1 and CDR2 (germline): SGHTA, FQGNSA. V lost 2 bases and J lost 3, with 5 bases in between. There are 14 residues in the CDR3. CDR3 amino acids: CASSLSGGANVLTF. In DNA form, the CDR3 reads TGTGCCAGCAGCTTAAGTGGTGGGGCCAACGTCCTGACTTTC.

This clonotype was seen at least ten times. The chain joins TRBV12-3 or TRBV12-4 to TRBJ2-3, with D unresolved. V lost 5 bases and J 2 bases, leaving 8 bases between the germline ends. CDR3 length: 13 amino acids. CDR3 bases: TGTGCCAGCAGTAGAGGAAACACAGATACGCAGTATTTT. Amino acids: CASSRGNTDTQYF.

In the case of this clonotype: One junction end disagrees with the germline gene, perhaps due to a read error. V and J are TRBV5-1 and TRBJ1-1; no clear D gene. CDR1 SGHRS and CDR2 YFSETQ come from the germline V gene. The CDR3 is made up of 12 amino acids. The CDR3 region is CASGGVSTEAFF. The CDR3 DNA follows: TGTGCCAGCGGCGGGGTGAGCACTGAAGCTTTCTTT.

This clonotype was detected only a few times. The genes are TRBV27 and TRBJ2-7; TRBD1 matches 11 bases. The trim removed 4 bases at V and 6 bases at J, leaving 5 bases unmatched. Germline CDR1 MNHEY, CDR2 SMNVEV (reference sequence). The CDR3 totals 14 residues. The CDR3 DNA is TGTGCCAGCAGTTGGACAGGGGGCCTGGGCGAGCAGTACTTC. Its protein is CASSWTGGLGEQYF.

This chain joins TRBV6-1 and TRBJ2-7; the D is unclear. The CDR3 is made up of 16 amino acids. Germline CDR1 is MNHNS and CDR2 is SASEGT. Trimming took 10 bases from V and 3 from J, leaving 25 bases between them. Here the CDR3 DNA reads TGTGCCATCGTCTCCAATGCCGGGTCCTCCCTCTACGAGCAGTACTTC. This translates into CAIVSNAGSSLYEQYF.